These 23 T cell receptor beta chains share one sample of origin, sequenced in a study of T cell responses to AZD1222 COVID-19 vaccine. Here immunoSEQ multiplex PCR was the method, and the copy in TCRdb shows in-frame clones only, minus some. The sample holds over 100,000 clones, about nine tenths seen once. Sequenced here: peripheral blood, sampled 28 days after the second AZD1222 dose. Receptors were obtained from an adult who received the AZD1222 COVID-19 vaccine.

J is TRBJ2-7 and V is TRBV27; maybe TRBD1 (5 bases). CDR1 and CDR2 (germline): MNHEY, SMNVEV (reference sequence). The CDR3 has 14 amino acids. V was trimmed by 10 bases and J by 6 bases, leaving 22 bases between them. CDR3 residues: CATTIRAGKVEQYF. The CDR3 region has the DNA TGTGCCACCACTATCAGGGCAGGTAAAGTCGAGCAGTACTTC.

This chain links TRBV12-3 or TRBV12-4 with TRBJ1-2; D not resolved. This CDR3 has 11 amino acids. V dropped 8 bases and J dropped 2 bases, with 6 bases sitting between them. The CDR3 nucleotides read TGTGCCAGCCGCCGGAACTATGGCTACACCTTC. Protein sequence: CASRRNYGYTF.

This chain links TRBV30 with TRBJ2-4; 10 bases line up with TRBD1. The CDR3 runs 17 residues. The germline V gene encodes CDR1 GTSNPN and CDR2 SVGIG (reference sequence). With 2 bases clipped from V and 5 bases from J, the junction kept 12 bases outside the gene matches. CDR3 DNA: TGTGCCTGGAGTCGACCGGGACAGGGGAGAGGGGAAAACATTCAGTACTTC. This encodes CAWSRPGQGRGENIQYF.

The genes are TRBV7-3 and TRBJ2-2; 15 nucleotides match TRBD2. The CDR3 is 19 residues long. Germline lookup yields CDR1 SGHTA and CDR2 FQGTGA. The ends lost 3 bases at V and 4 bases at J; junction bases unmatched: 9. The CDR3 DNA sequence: TGTGCCAGCAGCTTCCCCGGACTAGCGGGAGGGCCGGGCACCGGGGAGCTGTTTTTT. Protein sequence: CASSFPGLAGGPGTGELFF.

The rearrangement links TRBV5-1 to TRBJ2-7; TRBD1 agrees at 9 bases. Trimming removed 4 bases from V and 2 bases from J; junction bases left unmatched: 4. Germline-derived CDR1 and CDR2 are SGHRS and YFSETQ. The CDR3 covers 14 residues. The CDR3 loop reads CASSPGDRAYEQYF. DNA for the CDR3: TGCGCCAGCAGCCCGGGGGACAGGGCCTACGAGCAGTACTTC.

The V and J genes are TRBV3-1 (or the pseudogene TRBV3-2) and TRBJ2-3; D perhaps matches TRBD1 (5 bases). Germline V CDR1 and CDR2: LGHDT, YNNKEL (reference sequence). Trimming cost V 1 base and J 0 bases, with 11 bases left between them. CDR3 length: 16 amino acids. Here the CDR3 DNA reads TGTGCCAGCAGCCAAGGACAGATAACTAGCACAGATACGCAGTATTTT. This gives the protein CASSQGQITSTDTQYF.

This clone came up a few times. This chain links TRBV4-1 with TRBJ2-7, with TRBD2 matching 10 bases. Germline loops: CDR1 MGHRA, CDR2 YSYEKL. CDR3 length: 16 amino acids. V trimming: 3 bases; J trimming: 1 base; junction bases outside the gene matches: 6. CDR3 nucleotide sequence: TGCGCCAGCAGCCACAAGGGACTAGCGAATTCCTACGAGCAGTACTTC. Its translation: CASSHKGLANSYEQYF.

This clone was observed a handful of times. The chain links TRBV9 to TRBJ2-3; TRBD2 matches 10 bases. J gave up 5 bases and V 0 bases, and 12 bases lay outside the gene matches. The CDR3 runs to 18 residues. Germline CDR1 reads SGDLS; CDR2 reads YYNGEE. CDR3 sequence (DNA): TGTGCCAGCAGCGTAGATGATCGAACTAGCGGGATAGTAGATACGCAGTATTTT. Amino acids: CASSVDDRTSGIVDTQYF.

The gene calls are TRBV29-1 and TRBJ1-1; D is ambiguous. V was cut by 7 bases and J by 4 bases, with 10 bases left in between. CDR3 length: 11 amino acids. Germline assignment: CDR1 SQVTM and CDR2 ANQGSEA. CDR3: CSAGLGTEAFF. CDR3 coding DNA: TGCAGCGCCGGACTGGGCACTGAAGCTTTCTTT.

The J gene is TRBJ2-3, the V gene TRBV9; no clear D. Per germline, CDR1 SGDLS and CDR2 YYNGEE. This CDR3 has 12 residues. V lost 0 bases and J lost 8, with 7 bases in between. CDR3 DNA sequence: TGTGCCAGCAGCGTAGGGAAGGGTACGCAGTATTTT. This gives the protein CASSVGKGTQYF.

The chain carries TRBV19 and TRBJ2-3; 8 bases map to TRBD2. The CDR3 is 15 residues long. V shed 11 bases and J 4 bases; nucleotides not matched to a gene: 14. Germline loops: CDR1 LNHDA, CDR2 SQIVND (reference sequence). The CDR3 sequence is CASQGSGSFSDTQYF. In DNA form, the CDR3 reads TGTGCCTCTCAGGGAAGCGGGAGTTTTTCAGATACGCAGTATTTT.

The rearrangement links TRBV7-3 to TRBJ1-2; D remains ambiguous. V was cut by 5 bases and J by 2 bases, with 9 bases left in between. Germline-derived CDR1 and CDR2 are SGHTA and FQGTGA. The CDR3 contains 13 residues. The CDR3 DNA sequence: TGTGCCAGCAGCCCTGACAAGAACTATGGCTACACCTTC. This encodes CASSPDKNYGYTF.

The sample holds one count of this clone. The CDR3 DNA reads as TGCGCCAGCAGCTTCGACGGCGGGAGGGCAGATACGCAGTATTTT. Encoded protein: CASSFDGGRADTQYF. The chain is built from TRBV5-1 and TRBJ2-3, with TRBD2 matching over 9 bases. The trim removed 2 bases at V and 4 bases at J, leaving 5 bases unmatched. This CDR3 region has 15 residues. CDR1 and CDR2 from the germline V gene are SGHRS and YFSETQ.

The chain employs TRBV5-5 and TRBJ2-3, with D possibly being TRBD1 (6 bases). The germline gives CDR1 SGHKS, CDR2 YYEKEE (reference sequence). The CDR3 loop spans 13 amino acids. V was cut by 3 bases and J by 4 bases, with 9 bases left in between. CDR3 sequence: CASSWQGPDTQYF. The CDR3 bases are TGTGCCAGCAGCTGGCAGGGGCCAGATACGCAGTATTTT. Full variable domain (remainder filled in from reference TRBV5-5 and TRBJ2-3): DAGVTQSPTHLIKTRGQQVTLRCSPISGHKSVSWYQQVLGQGPQFIFQYYEKEERGRGNFPDRFSARQFPNYSSELNVNALLLGDSALYLCASSWQGPDTQYFGPGTRLTVL.

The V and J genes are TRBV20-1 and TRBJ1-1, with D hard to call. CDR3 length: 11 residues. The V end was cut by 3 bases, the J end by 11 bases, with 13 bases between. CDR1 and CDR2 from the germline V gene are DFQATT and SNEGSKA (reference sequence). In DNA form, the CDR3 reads TGCAGTGCTAGTTCGGGCACGTTGGCTTTCTTT. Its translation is CSASSGTLAFF.

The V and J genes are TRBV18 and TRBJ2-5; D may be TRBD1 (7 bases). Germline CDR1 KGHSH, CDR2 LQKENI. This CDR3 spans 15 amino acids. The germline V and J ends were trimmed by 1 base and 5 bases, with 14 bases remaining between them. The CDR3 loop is CASSPQSGGIETQYF. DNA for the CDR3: TGTGCCAGCTCACCACAATCAGGGGGGATCGAGACCCAGTACTTC.

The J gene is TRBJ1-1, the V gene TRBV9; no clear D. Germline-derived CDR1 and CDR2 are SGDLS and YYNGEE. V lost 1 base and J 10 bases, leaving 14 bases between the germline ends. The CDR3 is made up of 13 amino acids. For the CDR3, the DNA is TGTGCCAGCAGCGTATCAGGAGAGGGAAGAGCTTTCTTT. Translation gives CASSVSGEGRAFF.

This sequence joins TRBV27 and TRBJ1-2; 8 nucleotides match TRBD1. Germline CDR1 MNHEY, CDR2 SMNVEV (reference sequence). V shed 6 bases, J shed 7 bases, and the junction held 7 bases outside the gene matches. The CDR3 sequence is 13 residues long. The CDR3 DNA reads TGTGCCAGCAGACGCCAGGGGGCGGTTGGCTACACCTTC. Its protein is CASRRQGAVGYTF.

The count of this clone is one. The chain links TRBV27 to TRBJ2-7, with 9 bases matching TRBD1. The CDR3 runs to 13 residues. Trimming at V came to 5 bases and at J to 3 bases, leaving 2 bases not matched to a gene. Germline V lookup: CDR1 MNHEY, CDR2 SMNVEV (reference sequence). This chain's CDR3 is CASSTTGGYEQYF. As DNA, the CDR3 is TGTGCCAGCAGTACGACAGGGGGCTACGAGCAGTACTTC.

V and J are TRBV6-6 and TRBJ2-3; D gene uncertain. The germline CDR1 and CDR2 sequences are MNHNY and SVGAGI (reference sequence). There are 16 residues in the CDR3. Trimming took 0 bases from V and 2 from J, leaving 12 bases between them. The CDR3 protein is CASSYSSAADTDTQYF. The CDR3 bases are TGTGCCAGCAGTTACTCCTCGGCGGCGGACACAGATACGCAGTATTTT.

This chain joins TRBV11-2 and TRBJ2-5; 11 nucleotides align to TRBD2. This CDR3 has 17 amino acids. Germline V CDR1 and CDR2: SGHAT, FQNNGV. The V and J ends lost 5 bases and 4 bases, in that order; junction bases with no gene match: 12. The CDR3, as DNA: TGTGCCAGCAGCCTTTTTCAAGGACTAGCGGGCGGAGAGACCCAGTACTTC. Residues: CASSLFQGLAGGETQYF.

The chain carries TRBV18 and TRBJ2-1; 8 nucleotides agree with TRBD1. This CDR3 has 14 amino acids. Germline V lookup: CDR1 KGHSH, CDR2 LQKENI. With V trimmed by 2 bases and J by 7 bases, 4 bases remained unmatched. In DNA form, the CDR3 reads TGTGCCAGCTCACCAAACAGGGGGGAAAATGAGCAGTTCTTC. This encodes CASSPNRGENEQFF.

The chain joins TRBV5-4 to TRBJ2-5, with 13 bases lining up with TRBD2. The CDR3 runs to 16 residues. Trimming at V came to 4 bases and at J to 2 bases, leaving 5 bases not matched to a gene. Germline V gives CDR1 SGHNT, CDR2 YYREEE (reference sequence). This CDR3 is CASSPTSGRAQETQYF. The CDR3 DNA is TGTGCCAGCAGCCCAACTAGCGGGAGGGCTCAAGAGACCCAGTACTTC.